Below, 10 T cell receptor beta chains from the same sample are listed, as sequenced in a study of T-cell memory formation after mild COVID-19. TCRdb reanalysed the 5' RACE reads using MiXCR and keeps one entry per CDR3 protein. This sample carries about 400,000 distinct CDR3 sequences, around a quarter of them seen once, and the ten largest clones take 10% to 15%. The material sequenced was PBMCs or a T cell subset sorted from them (not recorded which). Every receptor here comes from an adult woman who had mild COVID-19 (a few samples of this study predate the infection). Cell type and time point are not known.

This clonotype occurred a few times. This chain connects TRBV20-1 to TRBJ1-1; 8 nucleotides match TRBD1. With 4 bases clipped from V and 4 bases from J, the junction kept 2 bases outside the gene matches. Germline-derived CDR1 and CDR2 are DFQATT and SNEGSKA (reference sequence). The CDR3 covers 12 residues. Written as DNA, the CDR3 is TGCAGTGCTACACAGGGGGGCACTGAAGCTTTCTTT. Its translation is CSATQGGTEAFF.

V is TRBV20-1 and J is TRBJ1-2, with D hard to call. Germline V CDR1 and CDR2: DFQATT, SNEGSKA (reference sequence). CDR3 size: 15 residues. The V gene lost 3 bases and the J gene lost 5 bases, with 19 bases spanning the gap. The CDR3 sequence: CSARGLEPTMYGYTF. In nucleotides, the CDR3 is TGCAGTGCTAGGGGATTAGAACCGACGATGTATGGCTACACCTTC.

V usage is TRBV5-6 and J usage is TRBJ2-7; possibly TRBD2 for D (5 bases). Germline-derived CDR1 and CDR2 are SGHDT and YYEEEE. The CDR3 extends over 14 amino acids. Trimming shortened V by 5 bases and J by 2 bases, and 14 bases separated the two germline ends. The CDR3 sequence: CASSDIGGPYEQYF. The CDR3 DNA sequence: TGTGCCAGCAGTGACATCGGAGGCCCCTACGAGCAGTACTTC.

The chain is built from TRBV3-1 and TRBJ1-2; D remains unclear. Germline CDR1 is LGHDT and CDR2 is YNNKEL (reference sequence). Trimming left V 1 base short and J 1 base short, with 7 bases between. The CDR3 consists of 14 residues. The CDR3 here is CASSQGTLNYGYTF. CDR3 DNA: TGTGCCAGCAGCCAAGGGACCCTTAACTATGGCTACACCTTC.

There are a few counts of this clonotype. The gene calls are TRBV20-1 and TRBJ1-1, with TRBD1 as a possible D gene (5 bases). From germline, CDR1 is DFQATT and CDR2 SNEGSKA (reference sequence). V shed 7 bases and J shed 9 bases, with 18 bases lying between them. The CDR3 loop spans 12 amino acids. CDR3 amino acids: CSGPSGGGKAFF. For the CDR3, the DNA is TGCAGTGGTCCCTCCGGGGGGGGGAAAGCTTTCTTT.

The chain combines TRBV7-2 with TRBJ2-3; the match to TRBD1 covers 7 bases. The germline gives CDR1 SGHTA, CDR2 FQGNSA. The CDR3 length is 16 residues. The ends lost 4 bases at V and 1 base at J; junction bases unmatched: 8. This CDR3 is CASSSRTGVGTDTQYF. Written as DNA, the CDR3 is TGTGCCAGCAGCTCGCGGACAGGAGTCGGCACAGATACGCAGTATTTT.

This clonotype was found many times. The chain uses TRBV12-3 or TRBV12-4 and TRBJ2-7; tentative D call: TRBD1 (6 bases). The ends were cut back, 5 bases at V and 3 bases at J, with 14 bases in the middle. The CDR3 spans 14 residues. Written as DNA, the CDR3 is TGTGCCAGCAGTGGATTCGGGACAAACTACGAGCAGTACTTC. Residues: CASSGFGTNYEQYF.

This clonotype turned up a few times. This chain links TRBV9 with TRBJ2-5, with no clear D. From germline, CDR1 is SGDLS and CDR2 YYNGEE. CDR3 size: 13 residues. Trimming shortened V by 4 bases and J by 4 bases, and 11 bases separated the two germline ends. The CDR3 bases are TGTGCCAGCAGCCCCTCTCGGCCAGAGACCCAGTACTTC. As protein: CASSPSRPETQYF.

This clonotype was picked up a small number of times. The chain joins TRBV5-6 to TRBJ2-7; no reliable D call. The V and J ends lost 4 bases and 7 bases respectively, with 21 bases between them. The CDR3 covers 15 residues. Germline V CDR1 and CDR2: SGHDT, YYEEEE. CDR3 DNA: TGTGCCAGCAGCCCGCCTGACGGACCCTACGGGGAGCAGTACTTC. It specifies CASSPPDGPYGEQYF. The whole variable domain, filled in from reference TRBV5-6 and TRBJ2-7, reads DAGVTQSPTHLIKTRGQQVTLRCSPKSGHDTVSWYQQALGQGPQFIFQYYEEEERQRGNFPDRFSGHQFPNYSSELNVNALLLGDSALYLCASSPPDGPYGEQYFGPGTRLTVT.

This clonotype was seen only a few times. This chain links TRBV7-9 with TRBJ2-3; D tentatively reads TRBD1 or TRBD2 (5 bases each). Germline V gene lookup returns CDR1 SEHNR and CDR2 FQNEAQ (reference sequence). Trimming left V 10 bases short and J 1 base short, with 15 bases between. The CDR3 spans 14 residues. The CDR3 loop reads CATRWGPGTDTQYF. For the CDR3, the DNA is TGTGCCACCAGATGGGGACCGGGCACAGATACGCAGTATTTT.